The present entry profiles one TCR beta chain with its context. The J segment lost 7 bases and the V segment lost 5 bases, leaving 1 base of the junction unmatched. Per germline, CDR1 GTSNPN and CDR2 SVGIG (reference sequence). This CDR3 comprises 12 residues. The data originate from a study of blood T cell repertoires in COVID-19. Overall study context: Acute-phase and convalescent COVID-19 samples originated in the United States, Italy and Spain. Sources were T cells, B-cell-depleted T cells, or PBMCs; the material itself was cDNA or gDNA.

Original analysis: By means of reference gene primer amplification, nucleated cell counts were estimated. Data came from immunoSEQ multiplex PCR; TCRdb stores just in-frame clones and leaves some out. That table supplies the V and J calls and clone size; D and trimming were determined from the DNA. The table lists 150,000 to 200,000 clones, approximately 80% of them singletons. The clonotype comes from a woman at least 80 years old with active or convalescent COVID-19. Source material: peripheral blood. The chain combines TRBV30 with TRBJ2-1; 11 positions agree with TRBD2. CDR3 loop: CAWGTSGNEQFF. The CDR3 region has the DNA TGTGCCTGGGGGACTAGCGGAAATGAGCAGTTCTTC.